This entry describes one T cell receptor (beta chain). This sample stems from a study of control samples from healthy donors and cancer patients. Profiling relied on immunoSEQ multiplex PCR, and the TCRdb table lists in-frame clones only, not all of them. The table includes 100,000 to 150,000 clones, more than 80% detected once. Material: blood. The sequence came from a man between 18 and 29 years old in good health.

CDR3 region: CASSPARGPENTEAFF. The CDR3 bases are TGTGCCAGCTCACCCGCCAGGGGTCCGGAGAACACTGAAGCTTTCTTT. This chain connects TRBV18 to TRBJ1-1; the D gene is possibly TRBD1 (6 bases). CDR1 KGHSH and CDR2 LQKENI come from the germline V gene. The V end was cut by 3 bases, the J end by 1 base, with 15 bases between. The CDR3 length is 16 residues.